These 23 T cell receptor beta chains came from one sample sequenced in a study of beta chain features in type 1 diabetes. Expressed TCRB transcripts got sequenced, as all isolated RNA was reverse transcribed. Measured with immunoSEQ multiplex PCR; TCRdb has only the in-frame clones, and not every one. This table holds roughly 400,000 clones, more than 11% found once. The sequencing sample was made of naive CD4+ T cells from blood. The receptors come from a man aged 30 to 45 in good health.

CDR3 residues: CASSVGGSSSYEQYF. CDR3 in DNA: TGTGCCAGCAGCGTAGGGGGCTCCAGCTCCTACGAGCAGTACTTC. The chain carries TRBV9 and TRBJ2-7; maybe TRBD1 (5 bases). Germline-derived CDR1 and CDR2 are SGDLS and YYNGEE. Trimming left V 0 bases short and J 0 bases short, with 10 bases between. The CDR3 totals 15 residues.

This chain connects TRBV18 to TRBJ2-7, with 7 bases fitting TRBD2. CDR1 and CDR2 from the germline V gene are KGHSH and LQKENI. The CDR3 runs to 14 residues. The trim removed 0 bases at V and 4 bases at J, leaving 3 bases unmatched. The CDR3 sequence: CASSPPGLPYEQYV. The DNA for the CDR3 is TGTGCCAGCTCACCACCGGGACTACCTTACGAGCAGTACGTC.

For this clone: Different DNA sequences within this sample yield the same CDR3. J is TRBJ2-2 and V is TRBV7-2, with 7 bases fitting TRBD2. The CDR3 totals 15 residues. Germline V gene sequence: CDR1 SGHTA, CDR2 FQGNSA. J was trimmed by 4 bases and V by 1 base; bases with no gene match: 3. In DNA form, the CDR3 reads TGTGCCAGCAGCTTAGTTGCGGGGGTCACCGGGGAGCTGTTTTTT. It yields the protein CASSLVAGVTGELFF.

This clone was seen more than once but under ten times. This CDR3 reads CASRATGSDTQYF. CDR3 bases: TGTGCCAGCAGGGCGACAGGGTCAGATACGCAGTATTTT. The chain combines TRBV6-1 with TRBJ2-3; 7 bases fit TRBD1. CDR1 and CDR2 from the germline V gene are MNHNS and SASEGT. This CDR3 has 13 amino acids. Unmatched junction bases numbered 4, after V lost 6 bases and J lost 4 bases.

This chain joins TRBV4-2 and TRBJ2-5, with D perhaps assigned TRBD1 or TRBD2 (5 bases each). The CDR3 is made up of 14 amino acids. V gave up 5 bases and J gave up 3 bases, with 13 bases separating them. Germline assignment: CDR1 LGHNA and CDR2 YNFKEQ. The CDR3 DNA reads as TGTGCCAGCAGCGGGCTTCGAGGGGAAGAGACCCAGTACTTC. It specifies CASSGLRGEETQYF.

The J gene is TRBJ2-1, the V gene TRBV6-6; no clear D gene. There are 12 residues in the CDR3. The V gene's germline CDR1 is MNHNY and CDR2 SVGAGI (reference sequence). Trimming cost V 2 bases and J 4 bases, with 3 bases left between them. The CDR3 region has the DNA TGTGCCAGCAGTTACCGGTACAATGAGCAGTTCTTC. This translates into CASSYRYNEQFF.

This clone was seen a handful of times. This sequence joins TRBV25-1 and TRBJ2-3, with 7 positions matching TRBD2. CDR1 and CDR2 (germline): MGHDK, SYGVNS. The length of the CDR3 is 16 residues. Trimming removed 6 bases from V and 2 bases from J; junction bases left unmatched: 11. Here the CDR3 reads CASSPRASGPTDTQYF. The CDR3 DNA reads TGTGCCAGCAGCCCGCGGGCTAGCGGACCCACAGATACGCAGTATTTT.

This clone was picked up a small number of times. The genes are TRBV30 and TRBJ1-4; TRBD1 might be the D (6 bases). The germline V and J ends were trimmed by 5 bases and 5 bases, with 12 bases remaining between them. Germline values: CDR1 GTSNPN, CDR2 SVGIG (reference sequence). This CDR3 has 13 amino acids. CDR3 loop: CAWSDRLNEKLFF. In nucleotides, the CDR3 is TGTGCCTGGTCGGACAGATTAAATGAAAAACTGTTTTTT.

The rearrangement joins TRBV6-5 to TRBJ2-1, with TRBD1 as a possible D gene (5 bases). The CDR3 consists of 13 residues. Germline V gene data show CDR1 as MNHEY and CDR2 as SVGAGI. The V and J ends lost 8 bases and 3 bases respectively, with 11 bases between them. This chain's CDR3 is CASVRQGYNEQFF. CDR3 sequence (DNA): TGTGCCAGCGTCAGGCAGGGCTACAATGAGCAGTTCTTC.

The chain has TRBV5-6 and TRBJ2-3, with D tentatively TRBD2 (6 bases). The CDR3 is 19 amino acids. Germline V gene lookup returns CDR1 SGHDT and CDR2 YYEEEE. Trimming stripped 2 bases from V and 0 bases from J, with 22 bases between. The CDR3 DNA follows: TGTGCCAGCAGCTTCACAGTTGCCCCCCGGGACTCAAGCACAGATACGCAGTATTTT. Amino acid sequence: CASSFTVAPRDSSTDTQYF.

J is TRBJ1-1 and V is TRBV20-1; 7 positions match TRBD1. The germline gives CDR1 DFQATT, CDR2 SNEGSKA (reference sequence). The CDR3 has 11 residues. For the CDR3, the DNA is TGCTCATGTAAACAGGGGATGGGAGCTTTCTTT. Residues: CSCKQGMGAFF.

This clone was picked up a small number of times. This chain links TRBV4-1 with TRBJ2-1; 7 bases are a match to TRBD1. CDR1 and CDR2 from the germline V gene are MGHRA and YSYEKL. With V trimmed by 1 base and J by 8 bases, 8 bases remained unmatched. The CDR3 loop spans 15 amino acids. The CDR3 sequence is CASSQGETGLHEQFF. CDR3 coding DNA: TGCGCCAGCAGCCAAGGTGAGACAGGGTTGCATGAGCAGTTCTTC.

The sample holds a few counts of this clone. The chain couples TRBV5-4 to TRBJ2-7, with a weak D call TRBD1 (6 bases). The CDR3 sequence is 14 residues long. Trimming stripped 4 bases from V and 0 bases from J, with 11 bases between. The germline V gene encodes CDR1 SGHNT and CDR2 YYREEE (reference sequence). CDR3 in amino acids: CASSVTGSSYEQYF. The CDR3 DNA reads TGTGCCAGCAGCGTAACAGGGAGCTCCTACGAGCAGTACTTC.

V usage is TRBV7-2 and J usage is TRBJ2-7; perhaps TRBD2 as D (6 bases). Germline CDR1 SGHTA, CDR2 FQGNSA. This CDR3 is built from 15 residues. Trimming stripped 5 bases from V and 6 bases from J, with 20 bases between. The CDR3 DNA reads TGTGCCAGCAGCCCTGTGAGACTAGGGACTGGCGAGCAGTACTTC. It translates to CASSPVRLGTGEQYF.

The table lists this clone with a few counts. The V call is TRBV7-6, the J call TRBJ2-2; D unclear. Germline loops: CDR1 SGHVS, CDR2 FNYEAQ. V was clipped by 2 bases and J by 0 bases, with 1 base between them. The CDR3 contains 13 residues. The CDR3 is CASSLSNTGELFF. As DNA, the CDR3 is TGTGCCAGCAGCTTATCGAACACCGGGGAGCTGTTTTTT.

This chain links TRBV14 with TRBJ2-1; the D gene is possibly TRBD2 (6 bases). The germline V gene encodes CDR1 SGHDN and CDR2 FVKESK. Trimming removed 0 bases from V and 1 base from J, with 10 bases in between. There are 16 residues in the CDR3. CDR3: CASSQDASVSYNEQFF. The CDR3 nucleotides read TGTGCCAGCAGCCAAGACGCTAGCGTGTCCTACAATGAGCAGTTCTTC.

This clone was seen a few times. The rearrangement uses TRBV7-2 and TRBJ1-2; D might be TRBD1 (5 bases). Germline CDR1 SGHTA, CDR2 FQGNSA. The CDR3 has 13 amino acids. V was trimmed by 5 bases and J by 7 bases, leaving 14 bases between them. CDR3 protein: CASSPAGKGGYTF. The CDR3 DNA reads TGTGCCAGCAGCCCGGCAGGGAAAGGTGGCTACACCTTC.

The CDR3 region is CASSKLTGQGNGYTF. Written as DNA, the CDR3 is TGTGCCAGCAGCAAACTGACGGGACAGGGCAATGGCTACACCTTC. This chain links TRBV11-2 with TRBJ1-2, with 9 bases aligning to TRBD1. Germline CDR1 and CDR2: SGHAT and FQNNGV. The length of the CDR3 is 15 residues. The J segment lost 6 bases and the V segment lost 5 bases, leaving 10 bases of the junction unmatched. The whole variable domain, filled in from reference TRBV11-2 and TRBJ1-2, reads EAGVAQSPRYKIIEKRQSVAFWCNPISGHATLYWYQQILGQGPKLLIQFQNNGVVDDSQLPKDRFSAERLKGVDSTLKIQPAKLEDSAVYLCASSKLTGQGNGYTFGSGTRLTVV.

In this sample, this clone turned up a few times. Here the CDR3 DNA reads TGCAGCGTTGGGTCAACCCCCTACGAGCAGTACTTC. This codes for CSVGSTPYEQYF. The chain links TRBV29-1 to TRBJ2-7; D gene ambiguous. Trimming left V 4 bases short and J 2 bases short, with 9 bases between. Germline V gene sequence: CDR1 SQVTM, CDR2 ANQGSEA. This CDR3 has 12 amino acids.

This clone has more than one count but fewer than ten. This chain links TRBV9 with TRBJ2-1; 7 bases fit TRBD2. Germline assignment: CDR1 SGDLS and CDR2 YYNGEE. The CDR3 totals 18 residues. V lost 3 bases to trimming and J lost 5 bases; unmatched junction nucleotides: 17. This CDR3 is CASSADLGQRDANNEQFF. The DNA of the CDR3 is TGTGCCAGCAGCGCCGACTTGGGGCAGCGGGACGCCAACAATGAGCAGTTCTTC.

The gene calls are TRBV7-2 and TRBJ2-7; possibly TRBD2 for D (6 bases). Deletions cut 5 bases from V and 2 bases from J, with 16 bases between. Per the germline V gene, CDR1 is SGHTA and CDR2 is FQGNSA. This CDR3 comprises 15 residues. The CDR3 reads CASSKMGGRAYEQYF. The DNA for the CDR3 is TGTGCCAGCAGCAAGATGGGGGGTAGGGCCTACGAGCAGTACTTC.

This clone was picked up a small number of times. The DNA of the CDR3 is TGTGCCAGCAGCTTTAGCGGGAACACAGATACGCAGTATTTT. Translated: CASSFSGNTDTQYF. This rearrangement joins TRBV7-2 to TRBJ2-3, with TRBD2 identical over 8 bases. Germline values: CDR1 SGHTA, CDR2 FQGNSA. Trimming cost V 3 bases and J 2 bases; bases outside gene matches: 1. The CDR3 length is 14 residues.

This chain connects TRBV4-2 to TRBJ2-1; 8 bases fit TRBD2. The germline V gene has CDR1 LGHNA and CDR2 YNFKEQ. The V segment lost 4 bases and the J segment 8 bases; nucleotides outside the gene matches: 13. CDR3 size: 16 residues. CDR3 in amino acids: CASSPSVQREYDEQFF. CDR3 coding DNA: TGTGCCAGCAGCCCGTCGGTCCAGCGGGAGTACGATGAGCAGTTCTTC.